This T cell receptor (beta chain) was found in a study of early T cells in non-severe SARS-CoV-2 infection. Points on this clonotype: The germline gene is not matched at one end of the junction; a read error may be the cause.

This CDR3 has 16 residues. Per germline, CDR1 SGHRS and CDR2 YFSETQ. TCRdb called the 5' RACE reads again in MiXCR, with one record for every CDR3 protein. The top ten hold roughly 0.88% of the sample, which has about 27,000 distinct CDR3 sequences, 5% to 5.5% seen once. The chain links TRBV5-1 to TRBJ2-6, with D hard to call. This receptor was obtained from an adult who was a healthcare worker with PCR-confirmed SARS-CoV-2 infection or an uninfected control (not recorded which). The sequencing input was whole blood. The CDR3 nucleotides read TGCGCCAGCAGCTCATCGGAGAGCTCTGAGGCCAACGTCCTGACTTTC. This gives the protein CASSSSESSEANVLTF.